This note documents a single TCR beta chain sequence. The V end lost 10 bases, the J end lost 6 bases, and 21 bases lay between the germline ends. The CDR3 is made up of 14 amino acids. Germline CDR1 reads MNHEY; CDR2 reads SVGAGI. This specimen belongs to a study of metastatic and nonmetastatic thyroid tumors. Each patient went into thyroid surgery without having received any treatment. TCRdb called clones again from the PCR reads with MiXCR. The sample lists under 20,000 clones, less than 40% occurring once. The V and J genes are TRBV6-5 and TRBJ1-2; TRBD1 might be the D (6 bases). The clonotype originates from a male donor with papillary thyroid cancer or a benign thyroid nodule (not recorded which). Some clones in this sample may be carry-over from other donors' samples. Sequencing was performed on tumor tissue. The DNA of the CDR3 is TGTGCCAACAGATACTGGCAGGGGATAGATGGCTACACCTTC. Translation: CANRYWQGIDGYTF.